The present T cell receptor beta chain was sequenced within a study of human T cells and chemical hapten exposure. As for the study in general: From small differences in pooled library volume came most of the variation in per-sample TCR yields. Whole-study findings and limits: Positive correlation was observed between PT1 expanded TCR counts and patch test score. Significantly greater numbers of large CDR3 similarity clusters came from expanded TCRs than from controls.

During construction of the library, unique molecular identifiers were attached to individual cDNA molecules for quantitative, reproducible TCR counting. TCRdb re-analysed the RACE reads in MiXCR, keeping a single row per CDR3 protein. In the table there are 90,000 to 110,000 distinct CDR3 sequences, 9.2% of which are singletons. This clonotype was seen many times. The antigen remains undetermined. The CDR3 totals 13 residues. Germline V gene data show CDR1 as MNHEY and CDR2 as SVGEGT. V lost 2 bases to trimming and J lost 1 base, with 5 bases between them. Time point of the sample: patch test 2, 6 weeks after DPC sensitization. Regarding treatment: therapeutic diphenylcyclopropenone sensitization with weekly scalp DPC.

The receptor's source is a woman aged 40 to 49 with alopecia areata. Some clones in this sample may be carry-over from other donors' samples. Material: whole blood, obtained in connection with sensitization to the hapten diphenylcyclopropenone (DPC). The chain is built from TRBV6-2 or TRBV6-3 and TRBJ1-1; D ambiguous. The CDR3 sequence: CASSYPRNTEAFF. CDR3 DNA: TGTGCCAGCAGTTACCCCAGGAACACTGAAGCTTTCTTT.